This section outlines one TCR beta chain sequence together with its context. This clone appeared once. Its antigen has not been determined. No base quality values were provided; no much bigger clone lies one nucleotide off. TCRbeta CDR3 regions were amplified from genomic DNA by means of the immunoSEQ Assay, a bias-controlled multiplex PCR. The paper's data handling went like this. Within the assay, amplification of reference gene primers was used to estimate how many nucleated cells each sample contained. Sequence reads were collapsed and filtered to measure the absolute abundance of every unique TCRbeta CDR3 rearrangement. For each sample, productive Simpson clonality was calculated as the square root of Simpson's diversity index over productive rearrangements. TCRdb obtained this table from immuneACCESS and retained in-frame rearrangements with V and J assigned. These tables miss some clones; where compared with another copy, unresolved V genes account for less than half of the shortfall, and the remainder is unexplained. V and J calls and clone size follow that table, whereas D and trimming were derived from the DNA. The sample data list some 220,000 clones, and approximately 78% of these were observed just once. About 5% of the sample is taken by the ten largest.

There are 13 amino acids in the CDR3, from cysteine to phenylalanine inclusive. The CDR3 DNA has 39 bases and is translated from base 1. Trimming costs V 5 bases and J 4 bases, and their ends lie 12 bases apart. The germline V gene (reference sequence) sets CDR1 to GTSNPN and CDR2 to SVGIG. The data derive from a study of blood T cell repertoires in COVID-19 (dated by TCRdb to between 2020 and 2021). As for the study more broadly: Collaborator samples came from the United States, Italy and Spain and covered acute and convalescent phases of COVID-19. The repertoires were made available in a free public database intended to serve as a resource for research on the immune response to SARS-CoV-2. The material from the prospective study consisted of cDNA or gDNA derived from T cells, B-cell-depleted T cells, or PBMCs. The samples were drawn from the first 160 participants of the ongoing ImmuneRACE study and from 1,254 subjects provided by 6 global collaborators. The dataset comprised deeply sampled blood TCRbeta repertoires from subjects exposed to, actively infected with, or recovered from COVID-19. A de-identified subject ID, COVID-19 status, age in years and sex were almost always included in the sample metadata. Where available, HLA class I and class II types were obtained from metadata supplied by the sample provider rather than from assay-based typing.

Broad study findings and their caveats: Clinical and demographic metadata were provided uncurated, with the amount varying by source and participant.

One collaborating source in Seattle enrolled patients while the patients were actively infected and followed the patients over time throughout the course of disease. The collaborating institutions used their own protocols to collect whole blood in K2EDTA tubes. Collaborator samples were shipped for TCRbeta analysis as frozen whole blood, isolated PBMCs, or DNA extracted from either sample type. The sequencing input was peripheral blood. This clonotype was obtained from a woman aged 70 to 79 with COVID-19, enrolled during active disease. The rearranged chain carries TRBV30 and TRBJ1-3; the D gene remains uncertain. CDR3 region: CAWGHPGGNTIYF. The DNA sequence is as follows: TGTGCCTGGGGTCATCCCGGGGGAAACACCATATATTTT. The CDR3, completed at both ends by the reference TRBV30 and TRBJ1-3 genes, gives the full variable domain SQTIHQWPATLVQPVGSPLSLECTVEGTSNPNLYWYRQAAGRGLQLLFYSVGIGQISSEVPQNLSASRPQDRQFILSSKKLLLSDSGFYLCAWGHPGGNTIYFGEGSWLTVV.